A selection of T cell receptor beta chains follows, all from one sample in a study of T cell responses to AZD1222 COVID-19 vaccine. The method was immunoSEQ multiplex PCR; TCRdb's version includes in-frame clones alone and lacks a portion of them. The top ten clones hold about an eighth of a sample with about 82,000 clones, 80% to 90% of them seen once. The sequences come from peripheral blood, collected 28 days after the second AZD1222 dose. These receptors came from an adult who received the AZD1222 COVID-19 vaccine. Both conserved end residues are part of each CDR3. D genes are given only for firm matches.

v_gene: TRBV6-1
d_gene: TRBD1
j_gene: TRBJ1-6
CDR3aa: CASSEASGQGGNSPLHF

v_gene: TRBV14
d_gene: NA
j_gene: TRBJ2-1
CDR3aa: CASSQVLVAAQFF

v_gene: TRBV29-1
d_gene: NA
j_gene: TRBJ1-1
CDR3aa: CSVADRRSVNTEAFF

v_gene: TRBV4-3
d_gene: TRBD1
j_gene: TRBJ1-6
CDR3aa: CASSREGALRNSPLHF

v_gene: TRBV7-2
d_gene: TRBD2
j_gene: TRBJ2-3
CDR3aa: CASTPSGGLGTDTQYF

v_gene: TRBV28
d_gene: NA
j_gene: TRBJ2-3
CDR3aa: CASSLAKGSLNADTQYF

v_gene: TRBV25-1
d_gene: NA
j_gene: TRBJ1-6
CDR3aa: CASRPRGSLYNSPLHF

v_gene: TRBV7-2
d_gene: NA
j_gene: TRBJ1-2
CDR3aa: CASSLGRYYGYTF

v_gene: TRBV7-5
d_gene: NA
j_gene: TRBJ2-3
CDR3aa: CARSLEFPPAHLASGGGSTDTQYF

v_gene: TRBV11-2
d_gene: TRBD2
j_gene: TRBJ2-2
CDR3aa: CASSLKAGGPETGELFF

v_gene: TRBV29-1
d_gene: NA
j_gene: TRBJ1-2
CDR3aa: CSVGNRDGYTF

v_gene: TRBV7-2
d_gene: NA
j_gene: TRBJ2-3
CDR3aa: CASSLFFEGTQYF

v_gene: TRBV12-3/TRBV12-4
d_gene: TRBD1
j_gene: TRBJ1-2
CDR3aa: CASSWQGAGGYTF

v_gene: TRBV19
d_gene: NA
j_gene: TRBJ1-1
CDR3aa: CASSSGQFHEAFF

v_gene: TRBV7-8
d_gene: NA
j_gene: TRBJ1-2
CDR3aa: CASSLLVGSSSGYTF